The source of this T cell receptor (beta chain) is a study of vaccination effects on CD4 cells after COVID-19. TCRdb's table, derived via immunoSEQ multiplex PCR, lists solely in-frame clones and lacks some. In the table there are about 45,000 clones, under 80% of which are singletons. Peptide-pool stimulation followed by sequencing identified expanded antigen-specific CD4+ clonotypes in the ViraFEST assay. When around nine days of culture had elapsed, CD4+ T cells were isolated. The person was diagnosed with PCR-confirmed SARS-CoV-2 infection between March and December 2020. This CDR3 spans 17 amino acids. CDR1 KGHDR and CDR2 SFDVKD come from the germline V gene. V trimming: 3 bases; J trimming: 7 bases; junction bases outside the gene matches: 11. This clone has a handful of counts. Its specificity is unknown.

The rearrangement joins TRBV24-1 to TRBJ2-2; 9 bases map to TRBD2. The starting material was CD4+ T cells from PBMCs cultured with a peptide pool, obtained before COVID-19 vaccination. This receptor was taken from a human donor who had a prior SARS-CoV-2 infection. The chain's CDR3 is CATSDLPGTSHSGELFF. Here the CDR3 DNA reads TGTGCCACCAGTGATCTTCCCGGGACTAGCCATAGCGGGGAGCTGTTTTTT.